The rows below give T cell receptor beta chains drawn from one sample of a study of T cells in localized non-small cell lung cancer. Some clones are missing from TCRdb's copy, which holds only in-frame ones; the method was immunoSEQ multiplex PCR. In the table there are 50,000 to 75,000 clones, 70% to 90% of which are singletons. Source: peripheral blood, taken before any cancer treatment. These receptors were obtained from a man aged 40 to 69 with stage I squamous cell lung carcinoma. CDR3s include the opening cysteine and the closing phenylalanine or tryptophan. A D gene is named only where the DNA matches it firmly. Size values are once, few and many counts, or a class for expanded clones, and some rows have none.

j_call	d_call	clone_size	v_call	cdr3_nt	cdr3_aa
TRBJ2-3	NA	once	TRBV29-1	TGCAGCGTTGCTAGGGACAACCGTCCAGGAGATACGCAGTATTTT	CSVARDNRPGDTQYF
TRBJ1-2	NA	NA	TRBV19	TGTGCCAGTAGTTTAAAGACGGTCCTCTATGGCTACACCTTC	CASSLKTVLYGYTF
TRBJ1-3	NA	NA	TRBV9	TGTGCCAGCAGCGTAGCGGGAGGGAACACCATATATTTT	CASSVAGGNTIYF
TRBJ1-1	NA	NA	TRBV28	TGTGCCAGCAGTCTAGATATGAACACTGAAGCTTTCTTT	CASSLDMNTEAFF
TRBJ2-5	NA	NA	TRBV10-3	TGTGCCATCTCCGAGGGAGTGGAAGAGACCCAGTACTTC	CAISEGVEETQYF
TRBJ2-3	NA	NA	TRBV5-4	TGTGCCAGCAGCCCGGCGGGCCGTGGGACAGATACGCAGTATTTT	CASSPAGRGTDTQYF
TRBJ2-7	TRBD2	NA	TRBV19	TGTGCCAGTAGTACCGGGACTAGCGGCAGAATTCAGTACTTC	CASSTGTSGRIQYF
TRBJ1-5	NA	NA	TRBV4-3	TGCGCCAGCAGCCAAGATTTTTGGCAGCCCCAGCATTTT	CASSQDFWQPQHF
TRBJ2-7	NA	NA	TRBV12-2	TGTGCAAGTCGCTTAGCGAGGCTGGGGAGGATGGGTGAGCAGTACTTC	CASRLARLGRMGEQYF
TRBJ1-5	NA	NA	TRBV5-1	TGCGCCAGCAGCTTACAGGGTGGAAATCAGCCCCAGCATTTT	CASSLQGGNQPQHF
TRBJ2-7	TRBD1	NA	TRBV6-5	TGTGCCAGCAGTTACGCACACAGGGGATTCGGCGAGCAGTACTTC	CASSYAHRGFGEQYF
TRBJ2-5	NA	NA	TRBV6-4	TGTGCCAGCAGTGTACGGGTTGGGGAGACCCAGTACTTC	CASSVRVGETQYF
TRBJ2-7	TRBD2	NA	TRBV20-1	TGCAGTGCCCGGGAGGGTAGAGAGCAGTACTTC	CSAREGREQYF
TRBJ2-7	NA	NA	TRBV6-5	TGTGCCAGCAGTAAAGACTACGAGCAGTACTTC	CASSKDYEQYF
TRBJ1-1	NA	NA	TRBV19	TGTGCCAGTAGTTCCATTACGGGGTCCACTGAAGCTTTCTTT	CASSSITGSTEAFF
TRBJ2-3	TRBD1	NA	TRBV6-5	TGTGCCAGCAGTTTGGGACAGGGGCGCCCAGATACGCAGTATTTT	CASSLGQGRPDTQYF
TRBJ2-3	NA	NA	TRBV7-2	TGTGCCAGCAGCTTAAACGCTCGGGGGAACACAGATACGCAGTATTTT	CASSLNARGNTDTQYF
TRBJ1-1	NA	NA	TRBV6-1	TGTGCCAGCAGTGGGAAGTTGACAGTTATGAACACTGAAGCTTTCTTT	CASSGKLTVMNTEAFF
TRBJ1-4	NA	once	TRBV30	TGTGCCTGGAGTATCGCCCCTCGGGGAGGGAGTGAAAAACTGTTTTTT	CAWSIAPRGGSEKLFF
TRBJ2-7	TRBD2	NA	TRBV18	TGTGCCAGCTCACCACCGGGTGGAGCGGGAAGATCTTCCGAGCAGTACTTC	CASSPPGGAGRSSEQYF
TRBJ1-1	NA	NA	TRBV10-2	TGCGCCAGCAGTGAGTACGAAAGGGACACTGAAGCTTTCTTT	CASSEYERDTEAFF
TRBJ1-1	NA	once	TRBV9	TGTGCCAGCAGCCAATCTATGGGGACCGCTTTCTTT	CASSQSMGTAFF